These T cell receptor beta chains were read from a single sample in a study of cytomegalovirus exposure and HLA in healthy donors. The table came from immunoSEQ multiplex PCR; TCRdb's copy has only in-frame clones and leaves some out. This sample has more than 100,000 clones; about 10% occur once, and the top ten carry around 7%. The sequencing input was PBMCs. Receptor source: a woman between 40 and 50 years old in good health and CMV-seropositive. CDR3s include the opening cysteine and the closing phenylalanine or tryptophan. The D gene is left open where the match is weak. Clone size is shown for a subset of rows, as once, few, many or a class of expanded clone.

j_gene	abundance	d_gene	v_gene	CDR3nt	CDR3aa
TRBJ2-7	few	NA	TRBV13	TGTGCCAGCAGCTTCGGTTTCTACGAGCAGTACTTC	CASSFGFYEQYF
TRBJ2-5	few	TRBD2	TRBV5-1	TGCGCCAGCAGCTTGGTAGCGGGGGCTCAAGAGACCCAGTACTTC	CASSLVAGAQETQYF
TRBJ2-5	NA	NA	TRBV18	TGTGCCAGCTCACCACCGTCGGAAGAGACCCAGTACTTC	CASSPPSEETQYF
TRBJ1-1	NA	NA	TRBV18	TGTGCCAGCTCACCACCGTCGGTCTTTGACACTGAAGCTTTCTTT	CASSPPSVFDTEAFF
TRBJ2-1	few	TRBD1	TRBV11-3	TGTGCCAGCAGCCAACGGACAGGGGGCAATGAGCAGTTCTTC	CASSQRTGGNEQFF
TRBJ2-2	NA	NA	TRBV5-1	TGCGCCAGCAGCTCACAGGGTTTTGGCGGGGAGCTGTTTTTT	CASSSQGFGGELFF
TRBJ1-2	NA	NA	TRBV7-2	TGTGCCAGCAGCTTACCCCAGAACTATGGCTACACCTTC	CASSLPQNYGYTF
TRBJ2-1	few	NA	TRBV5-8	TGTGCCAGCTATGGCAGGTACAATGAGCAGTTCTTC	CASYGRYNEQFF
TRBJ2-1	NA	TRBD2	TRBV14	TGTGCCAGCAGCCAAGAACGTCTTATTGTGGGGGGGGAAATGAATGAGCAGTTCTTC	CASSQERLIVGGEMNEQFF
TRBJ2-1	NA	NA	TRBV7-2	TGTGCCAGCAGCTCCCCGGGGGAGAGACCTTATGAGCAGTTCTTC	CASSSPGERPYEQFF
TRBJ1-5	few	NA	TRBV27	TGTGCCAGCAGTATCCAGGGGTATAGCAATCAGCCCCAGCATTTT	CASSIQGYSNQPQHF
TRBJ2-7	few	NA	TRBV5-1	TGCGCCAGCAGCTTGGCGGGGGACAGCTCCTACGAGCAGTACTTC	CASSLAGDSSYEQYF
TRBJ1-1	NA	TRBD1	TRBV18	TGTGCCAGCTCACTAACCGGGACAGGGTCTGAAGCTTTCTTT	CASSLTGTGSEAFF
TRBJ2-1	NA	NA	TRBV2	TGTGCCAGCAGTAGGGGCTACAATGAGCAGTTCTTC	CASSRGYNEQFF
TRBJ2-2	few	NA	TRBV19	TGTGCCAGTCATAGGGGTATAGACACCGGGGAGCTGTTTTTT	CASHRGIDTGELFF
TRBJ2-1	few	TRBD1	TRBV2	TGTGCCAGCACGGGTACAGGGGGCTCGAATGAGCAGTTCTTC	CASTGTGGSNEQFF
TRBJ1-4	NA	TRBD1	TRBV5-5	TGTGCCAGCAGCCAATGGGGGACAGCAAATGAAAAACTGTTTTTT	CASSQWGTANEKLFF
TRBJ2-7	NA	NA	TRBV19	TGTGCCAGTAGTAACGGGTTTGGGGGCATCTACGAGCAGTACTTC	CASSNGFGGIYEQYF
TRBJ2-7	NA	NA	TRBV29-1	TGCAGCGTTGAGGGGCCCGGATACGAGCAGTACTTC	CSVEGPGYEQYF
TRBJ1-1	few	NA	TRBV7-9	TGTGCCAGCAGCCCTCCGGGAGGCCCCAACACTGAAGCTTTCTTT	CASSPPGGPNTEAFF
TRBJ1-6	few	TRBD1	TRBV27	TGTGCCAGCAGTCCCGGGACAGTCTATAATTCACCCCTCCACTTT	CASSPGTVYNSPLHF
TRBJ1-2	NA	NA	TRBV5-4	TGTGCCAGCAGCTTGGGGGGGCCCGTCTATGGCTACACCTTC	CASSLGGPVYGYTF
TRBJ1-1	NA	TRBD1	TRBV5-4	TGTGCCAGCATGGGACAGGGGGCCTTCATGAACACTGAAGCTTTCTTT	CASMGQGAFMNTEAFF
TRBJ1-4	NA	NA	TRBV25-1	TGTGCCAGCACCCAAGCAGATGGATCGGGTGAAAAACTGTTTTTT	CASTQADGSGEKLFF
TRBJ2-5	NA	NA	TRBV14	TGTGCCAGCAGCCAAGGGGGCCATTCCCAGTACTTC	CASSQGGHSQYF
TRBJ1-6	few	NA	TRBV4-1	TGCGCCAGCAGCCAAACTAGGACGGGGAATTCACCCCTCCACTTT	CASSQTRTGNSPLHF
TRBJ2-7	NA	TRBD1	TRBV15	TGTGCCACCAGCAGAGCGACAGGGTCCTCCTACGAGCAGTACTTC	CATSRATGSSYEQYF
TRBJ1-3	NA	NA	TRBV9	TGTGCCAGCAGCGTAGGAGGGTACGACTCTGGAAACACCATATATTTT	CASSVGGYDSGNTIYF
TRBJ2-3	few	TRBD2	TRBV7-9	TGTGCCAGCAGCTTAGGAAGTAGCGGGGGTTCCACAGATACGCAGTATTTT	CASSLGSSGGSTDTQYF
TRBJ2-7	few	TRBD2	TRBV2	TGTGCCAGCAGTGAAGCGGTCGGGGGGGAGCAGTACTTC	CASSEAVGGEQYF
TRBJ2-7	NA	NA	TRBV5-1	TGCGCCAGCAGCTTGGGCCCAGCCTACGAGCAGTACTTC	CASSLGPAYEQYF
TRBJ2-3	few	NA	TRBV7-3	TGTGCCAGCAGCTCGCACCTAACCGGGGTGGAAGATACGCAGTATTTT	CASSSHLTGVEDTQYF